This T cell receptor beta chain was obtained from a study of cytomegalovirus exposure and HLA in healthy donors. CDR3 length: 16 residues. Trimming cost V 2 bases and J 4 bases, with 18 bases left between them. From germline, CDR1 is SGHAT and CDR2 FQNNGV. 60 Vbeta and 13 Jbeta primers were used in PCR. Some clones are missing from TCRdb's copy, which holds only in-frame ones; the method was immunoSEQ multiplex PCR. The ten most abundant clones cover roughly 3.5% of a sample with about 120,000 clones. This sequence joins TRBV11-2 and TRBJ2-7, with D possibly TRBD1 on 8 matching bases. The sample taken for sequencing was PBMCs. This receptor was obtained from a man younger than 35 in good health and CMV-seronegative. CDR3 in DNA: TGTGCCAGCAGCTTATGGGGGAACAGGGGGGGATACGAGCAGTACTTC. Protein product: CASSLWGNRGGYEQYF.